This paragraph covers one T cell receptor beta chain sequence. Study processing details: It was from reference gene primer amplification that nucleated cell counts were estimated. The data were produced by immunoSEQ multiplex PCR, yet TCRdb's version contains in-frame clones alone and is incomplete. V and J calls and clone size come straight from that table; D and trimming were deduced from the DNA. This table holds 210,000 or so clones, approximately 88% found once. This specimen belongs to a study of blood T cell repertoires in COVID-19. The CDR3 consists of 17 residues. V trimming: 3 bases; J trimming: 3 bases; junction bases outside the gene matches: 7. Germline V gene data show CDR1 as LGHDT and CDR2 as YNNKEL (reference sequence).

The V gene is TRBV3-1 (or the pseudogene TRBV3-2), the J gene TRBJ2-7, with 14 nucleotides matching TRBD2. The sequenced material came from PBMCs or T cells enriched from blood (not recorded which). The receptor was isolated from a woman in her twenties or thirties who had been exposed to COVID-19. CDR3 sequence reads: CASSHDLGLAGVYEQYF. CDR3 DNA sequence: TGTGCCAGCAGCCATGACCTGGGACTAGCGGGGGTCTACGAGCAGTACTTC.